This T cell receptor beta chain originates from a study of T cells in narcolepsy. The germline gives CDR1 SGHNT, CDR2 YENEEA. V lost 3 bases to trimming and J lost 4 bases, with 11 bases between them. The length of the CDR3 is 14 residues. Sequencing used immunoSEQ multiplex PCR; TCRdb keeps in-frame clones, though not all of them. The sample has approximately 25,000 clones, around two thirds seen once; the top ten hold about 12%. The TCR sequence derives from a human donor in good health. Material for sequencing was memory (CD45RA-) CD4+ T cells from blood. The gene calls are TRBV11-3 and TRBJ2-3, with D possibly matching TRBD2 (6 bases). CDR3: CASSLGTSSDTQYF. The CDR3 bases are TGTGCCAGCAGCTTGGGGACTTCATCAGATACGCAGTATTTT.